The 2 T cell receptor beta chains in this list originate from one sample, sequenced in a study of blood T cells in healthy people across ages. Alongside a J-beta primer mix, a sample-barcoded 5' primer served in a second PCR lasting about 6 to 11 cycles. Via MiXCR, TCRdb re-called the 5' RACE reads, giving one row per CDR3 protein. Of some 560,000 distinct CDR3 sequences listed, around a quarter are singletons. These data also formed part of another study, on T cells of mothers and their children.

Source material: blood. Receptors were obtained from a boy under 10 years old in good health.

The genes are TRBV6-5 and TRBJ2-1, with D perhaps given as TRBD1 or TRBD2 (5 bases each). From germline, CDR1 is MNHEY and CDR2 SVGAGI. Trimming removed 2 bases from V and 7 bases from J, with 12 bases in between. The length of the CDR3 is 14 residues. The DNA for the CDR3 is TGTGCCAGCAGTTACGGGGGACCGGGGAATGAGCAGTTCTTC. It encodes CASSYGGPGNEQFF.

V and J are TRBV7-2 and TRBJ2-7, with D possibly TRBD2 on 6 matching bases. Trimming left V 5 bases short and J 4 bases short, with 12 bases between. The CDR3 is 13 residues long. Per the germline V gene, CDR1 is SGHTA and CDR2 is FQGNSA. The CDR3, as DNA: TGTGCCAGCAGCCCGGGACTCCCTTACGAGCAGTACTTC. It codes for CASSPGLPYEQYF.